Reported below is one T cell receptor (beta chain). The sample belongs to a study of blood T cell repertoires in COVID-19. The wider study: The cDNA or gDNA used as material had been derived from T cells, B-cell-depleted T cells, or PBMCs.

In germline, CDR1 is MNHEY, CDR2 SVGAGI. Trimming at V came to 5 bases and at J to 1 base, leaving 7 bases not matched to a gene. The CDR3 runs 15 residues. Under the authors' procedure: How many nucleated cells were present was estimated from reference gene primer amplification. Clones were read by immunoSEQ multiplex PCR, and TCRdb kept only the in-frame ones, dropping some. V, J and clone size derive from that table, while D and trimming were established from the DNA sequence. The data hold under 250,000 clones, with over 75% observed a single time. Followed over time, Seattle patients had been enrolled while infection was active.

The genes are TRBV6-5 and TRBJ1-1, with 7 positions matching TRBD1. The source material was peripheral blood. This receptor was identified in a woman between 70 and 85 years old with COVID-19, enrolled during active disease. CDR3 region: CASSPRTGQNTEAFF. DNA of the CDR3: TGTGCCAGCAGTCCACGGACAGGCCAGAACACTGAAGCTTTCTTT.